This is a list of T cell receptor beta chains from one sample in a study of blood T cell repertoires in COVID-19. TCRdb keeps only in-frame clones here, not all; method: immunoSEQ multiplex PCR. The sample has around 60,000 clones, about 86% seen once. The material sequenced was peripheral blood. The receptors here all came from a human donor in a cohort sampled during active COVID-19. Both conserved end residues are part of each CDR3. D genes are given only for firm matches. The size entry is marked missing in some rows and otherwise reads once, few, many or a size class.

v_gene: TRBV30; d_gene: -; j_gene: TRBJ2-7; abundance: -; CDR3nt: TGTGCCTGGAATCCTTTCAGGTCTTCCTACGAGCAGTACTTC; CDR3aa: CAWNPFRSSYEQYF
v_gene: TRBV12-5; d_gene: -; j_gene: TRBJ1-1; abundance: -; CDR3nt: TGTGCTAGTGGCCTAAGCAGGGGTAACACTGAAGCTTTCTTT; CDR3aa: CASGLSRGNTEAFF
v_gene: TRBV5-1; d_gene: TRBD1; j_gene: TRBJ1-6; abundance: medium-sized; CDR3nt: TGCGCCAGCAGCTTGGCCAGGGGGCGGTCACCCCTCCACTTT; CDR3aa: CASSLARGRSPLHF
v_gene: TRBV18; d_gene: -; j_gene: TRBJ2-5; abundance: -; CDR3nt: TGTGCCAGCTCATTAAGCAGGTCGGAGACCCAGTACTTC; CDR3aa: CASSLSRSETQYF
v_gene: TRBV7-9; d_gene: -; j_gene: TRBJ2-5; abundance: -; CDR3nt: TGTGCCATCTCGAGATGGGCTGTAGAGACCCAGTACTTC; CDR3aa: CAISRWAVETQYF
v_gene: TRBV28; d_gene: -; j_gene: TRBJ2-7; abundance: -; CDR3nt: TGTGCCAGCAGTCTAACTGCACCGGGGGAGCAGTACTTC; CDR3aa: CASSLTAPGEQYF
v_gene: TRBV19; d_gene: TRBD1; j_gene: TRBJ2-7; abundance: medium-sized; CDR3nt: TGTGCCAGTACCCCGACAGGGGGTATCTACGAGCAGTACTTC; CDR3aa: CASTPTGGIYEQYF
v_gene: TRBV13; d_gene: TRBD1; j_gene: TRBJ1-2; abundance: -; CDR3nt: TGTGCCAGCAGCTCCAGGGGGGTCGTCTACACCTTC; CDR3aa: CASSSRGVVYTF
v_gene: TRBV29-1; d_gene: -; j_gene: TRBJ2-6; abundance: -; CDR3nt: TGCAGCGTTGCCTCCTCTGGGGCCAACGTCCTGACTTTC; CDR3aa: CSVASSGANVLTF
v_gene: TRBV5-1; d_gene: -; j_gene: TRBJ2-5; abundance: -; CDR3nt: TGCGCCAGCAGCTTGGCGCCAGGACAGCAAGAGACCCAGTACTTC; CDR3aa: CASSLAPGQQETQYF
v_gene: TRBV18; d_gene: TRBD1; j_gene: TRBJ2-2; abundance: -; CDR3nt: TGTGCCAGCTCACCTCCGGGACAGGGGACCGGGGAGCTGTTTTTT; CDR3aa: CASSPPGQGTGELFF
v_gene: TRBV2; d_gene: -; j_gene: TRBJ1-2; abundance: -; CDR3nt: TGTGCCAGCAGAGCGACACGGCGGGACTATGGCTACACCTTC; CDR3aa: CASRATRRDYGYTF
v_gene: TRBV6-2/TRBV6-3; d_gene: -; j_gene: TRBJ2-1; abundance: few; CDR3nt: TGTGCCAGCAGCTCCGAGCGGGTCTACAATGAGCAGTTCTTC; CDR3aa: CASSSERVYNEQFF
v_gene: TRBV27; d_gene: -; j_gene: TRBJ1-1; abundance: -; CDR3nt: TGTGCCAGCAGTCGGCGATCAGGTATCATGGGGAACACTGAAGCTTTCTTT; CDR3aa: CASSRRSGIMGNTEAFF
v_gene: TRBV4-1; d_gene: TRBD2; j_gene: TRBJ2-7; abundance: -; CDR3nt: TGCGCCAGCAGCCAGGGGACTAGCGGGACGTGGGAGCAGTACTTC; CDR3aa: CASSQGTSGTWEQYF
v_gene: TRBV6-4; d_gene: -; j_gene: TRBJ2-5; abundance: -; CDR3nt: TGTGCCAGCAGTAAACAGTGGGGGGAAGAGACCCAGTACTTC; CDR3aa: CASSKQWGEETQYF
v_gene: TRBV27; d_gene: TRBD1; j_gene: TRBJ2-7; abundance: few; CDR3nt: TGTGCCAGCACCGGGACAGGGTTCGAGCAGTACTTC; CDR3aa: CASTGTGFEQYF
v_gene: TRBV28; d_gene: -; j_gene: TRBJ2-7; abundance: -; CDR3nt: TGTGCCAGCAGTTCCTACAGGGCCTACGAGCAGTACTTC; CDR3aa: CASSSYRAYEQYF
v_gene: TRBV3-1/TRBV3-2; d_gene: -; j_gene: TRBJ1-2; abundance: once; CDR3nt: TGTGCCAGCAGCCAAGATCAAGGGGAAAACACCTTC; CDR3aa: CASSQDQGENTF
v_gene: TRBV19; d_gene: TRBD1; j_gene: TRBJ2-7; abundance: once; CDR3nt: TGTGCCAGTAGTCCAACCCTTGGCCGGACAGGGGGTCTGGGCGAGCAGTACTTC; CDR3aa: CASSPTLGRTGGLGEQYF
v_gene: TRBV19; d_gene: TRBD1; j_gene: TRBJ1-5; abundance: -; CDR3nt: TGTGCCAGTAGACCCGGGGGGACAGGGGATCAGCCCCAGCATTTT; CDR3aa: CASRPGGTGDQPQHF
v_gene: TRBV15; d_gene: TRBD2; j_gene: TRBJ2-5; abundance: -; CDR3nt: TGTGCCACCATGGGGACTAGACAAGAGACCCAGTACTTC; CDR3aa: CATMGTRQETQYF
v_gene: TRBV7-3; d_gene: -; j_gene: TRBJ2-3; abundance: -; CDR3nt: TGTGCCAGCAGCTTACTCCGAACTAGCACAGATACGCAGTATTTT; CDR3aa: CASSLLRTSTDTQYF
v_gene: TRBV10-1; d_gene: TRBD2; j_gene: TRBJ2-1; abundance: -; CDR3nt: TGCGCCAGCAGTGAGTTCGTGGCGGGAGGCGTCTACAATGAGCAGTTCTTC; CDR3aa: CASSEFVAGGVYNEQFF
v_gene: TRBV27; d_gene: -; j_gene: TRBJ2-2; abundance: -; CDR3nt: TGTGCCAGCTTCCCGATGGGAGAGAACACCGGGGAGCTGTTTTTT; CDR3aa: CASFPMGENTGELFF
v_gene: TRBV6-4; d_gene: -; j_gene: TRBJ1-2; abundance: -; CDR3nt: TGTGCCAGCAGGTCCAGGGGACGTCTCTATGGCTACACCTTC; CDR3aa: CASRSRGRLYGYTF
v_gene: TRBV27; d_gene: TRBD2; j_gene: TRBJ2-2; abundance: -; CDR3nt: TGTGCCAGCAGTTTTAGCGGGAGGGCCAACGGGGAGCTGTTTTTT; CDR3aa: CASSFSGRANGELFF
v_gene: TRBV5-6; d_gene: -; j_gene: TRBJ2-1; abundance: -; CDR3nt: TGTGCCAGCACAAAATATCTACGGGGATACAATGAGCAGTTCTTC; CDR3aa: CASTKYLRGYNEQFF
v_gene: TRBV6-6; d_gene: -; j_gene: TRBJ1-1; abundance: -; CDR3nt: TGTGCCAGCAGGCCACAGGGACCGAACACTGAAGCTTTCTTT; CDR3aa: CASRPQGPNTEAFF
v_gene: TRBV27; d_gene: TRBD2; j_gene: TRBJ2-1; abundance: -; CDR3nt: TGTGCCAGCAGGGCACCCGGGACTAAGGCAAATGAGCAGTTCTTC; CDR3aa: CASRAPGTKANEQFF
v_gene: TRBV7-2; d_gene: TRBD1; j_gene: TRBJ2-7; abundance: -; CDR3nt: TGTGCCAGCAGCCTTGGACAGGGGCGGCAGTACTTC; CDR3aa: CASSLGQGRQYF
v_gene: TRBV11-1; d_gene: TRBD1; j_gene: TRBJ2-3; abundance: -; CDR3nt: TGTGCCAGCAGCTCCCGGGACAGTCTCACAGATACGCAGTATTTT; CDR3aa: CASSSRDSLTDTQYF
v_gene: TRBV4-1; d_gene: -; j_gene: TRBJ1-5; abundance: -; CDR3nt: TGCGCCAGCAGCGCTACCGGAAAGGGCGGGGCAAATCAGCCCCAGCATTTT; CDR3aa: CASSATGKGGANQPQHF
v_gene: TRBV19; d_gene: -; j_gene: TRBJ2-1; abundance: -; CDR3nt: TGTGCCAGTAGAATTCTAGGAGATGAGCAGTTCTTC; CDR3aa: CASRILGDEQFF
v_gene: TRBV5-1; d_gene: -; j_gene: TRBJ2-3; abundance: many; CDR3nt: TGCGCCAGCAGCTTGGGATGGGGGGTAGATACGCAGTATTTT; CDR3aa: CASSLGWGVDTQYF
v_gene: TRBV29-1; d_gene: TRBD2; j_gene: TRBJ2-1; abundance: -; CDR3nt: TGCAGCGTTTCCCTAGCGGGAGCCAATGGGGGGTACAATGAGCAGTTCTTC; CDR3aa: CSVSLAGANGGYNEQFF
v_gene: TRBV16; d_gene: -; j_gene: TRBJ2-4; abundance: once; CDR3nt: TGTGCCAGCAGCCTTTACAGGCGGATTCAGTACTTC; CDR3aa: CASSLYRRIQYF
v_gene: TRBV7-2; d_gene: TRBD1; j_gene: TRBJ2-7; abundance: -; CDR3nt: TGTGCCAGCAGCCCCAGACAGGGGCCCGAGCAGTACTTC; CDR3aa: CASSPRQGPEQYF
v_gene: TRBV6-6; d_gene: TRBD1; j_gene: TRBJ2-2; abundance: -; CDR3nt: TGTGCCACGGGGGACAGGGGGCTATCCGGGGAGCTGTTTTTT; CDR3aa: CATGDRGLSGELFF
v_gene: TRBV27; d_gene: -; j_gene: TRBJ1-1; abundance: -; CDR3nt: TGTGCCAGCAGTTTGCTGGACCCTAGGCGGGCTGAAGCTTTCTTT; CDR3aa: CASSLLDPRRAEAFF
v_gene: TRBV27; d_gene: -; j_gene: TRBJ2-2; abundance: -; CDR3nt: TGTGCCAGCAGTTCCCTCGACAGAACCGGGGAGCTGTTTTTT; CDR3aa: CASSSLDRTGELFF
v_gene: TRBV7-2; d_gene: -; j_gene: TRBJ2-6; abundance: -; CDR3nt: TGTGCCAGCAGCTTGGCCGGAGGCGCCCTATTCTCTGGGGCCAACGTCCTGACTTTC; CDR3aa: CASSLAGGALFSGANVLTF
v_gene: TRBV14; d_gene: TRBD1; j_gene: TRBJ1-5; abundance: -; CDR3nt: TGTGCCAGCAGCCAGACAGGGGGTCAGCCCCAGCATTTT; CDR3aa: CASSQTGGQPQHF
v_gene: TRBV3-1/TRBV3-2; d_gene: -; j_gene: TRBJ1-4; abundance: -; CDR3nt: TGTGCCAGCAGCCAAGAGGAAACAGCCCCTAATGAAAAACTGTTTTTT; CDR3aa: CASSQEETAPNEKLFF
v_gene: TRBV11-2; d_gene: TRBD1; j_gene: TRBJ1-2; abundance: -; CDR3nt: TGTGCCAGCAGCCGGGACAGGAACTATGGCTACACCTTC; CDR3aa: CASSRDRNYGYTF
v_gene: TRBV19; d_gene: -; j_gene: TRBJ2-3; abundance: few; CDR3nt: TGTGCGCTTCGTGACTCCAGCACAGATACGCAGTATTTT; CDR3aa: CALRDSSTDTQYF
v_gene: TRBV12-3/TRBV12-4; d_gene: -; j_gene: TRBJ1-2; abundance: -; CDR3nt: TGTGCCAGCAGATCGACAGCACAGTATGGCTACACCTTC; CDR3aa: CASRSTAQYGYTF